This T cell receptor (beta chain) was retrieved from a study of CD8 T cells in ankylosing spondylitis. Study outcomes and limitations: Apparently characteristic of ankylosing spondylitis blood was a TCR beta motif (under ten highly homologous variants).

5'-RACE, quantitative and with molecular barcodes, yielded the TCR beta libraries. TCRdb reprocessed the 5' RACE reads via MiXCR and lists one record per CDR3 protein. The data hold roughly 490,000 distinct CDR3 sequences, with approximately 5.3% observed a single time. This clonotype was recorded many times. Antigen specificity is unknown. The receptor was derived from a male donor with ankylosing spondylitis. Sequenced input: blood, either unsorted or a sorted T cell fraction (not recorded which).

DNA for the CDR3: TGCGCCAGCAGCCAGGACAAGGGTGGTAATGAAAAACTGTTTTTT. This sequence encodes CASSQDKGGNEKLFF. The chain couples TRBV4-3 to TRBJ1-4, with D perhaps matching TRBD1 (5 bases). The CDR3 has 15 amino acids. Trimming removed 3 bases at V and 4 bases at J, with 12 bases between. Germline CDR1 and CDR2: LGHNA and YSLEER.